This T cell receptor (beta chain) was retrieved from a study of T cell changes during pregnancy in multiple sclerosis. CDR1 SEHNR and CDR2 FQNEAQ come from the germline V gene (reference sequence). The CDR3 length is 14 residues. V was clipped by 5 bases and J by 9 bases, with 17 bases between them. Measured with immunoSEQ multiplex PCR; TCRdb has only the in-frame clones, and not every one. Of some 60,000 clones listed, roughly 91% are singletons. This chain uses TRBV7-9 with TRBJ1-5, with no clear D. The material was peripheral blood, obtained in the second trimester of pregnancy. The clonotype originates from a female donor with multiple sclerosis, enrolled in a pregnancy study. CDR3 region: CASSPDTLQGPQHF. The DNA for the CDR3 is TGTGCCAGCAGCCCCGACACCCTACAAGGGCCCCAGCATTTT.